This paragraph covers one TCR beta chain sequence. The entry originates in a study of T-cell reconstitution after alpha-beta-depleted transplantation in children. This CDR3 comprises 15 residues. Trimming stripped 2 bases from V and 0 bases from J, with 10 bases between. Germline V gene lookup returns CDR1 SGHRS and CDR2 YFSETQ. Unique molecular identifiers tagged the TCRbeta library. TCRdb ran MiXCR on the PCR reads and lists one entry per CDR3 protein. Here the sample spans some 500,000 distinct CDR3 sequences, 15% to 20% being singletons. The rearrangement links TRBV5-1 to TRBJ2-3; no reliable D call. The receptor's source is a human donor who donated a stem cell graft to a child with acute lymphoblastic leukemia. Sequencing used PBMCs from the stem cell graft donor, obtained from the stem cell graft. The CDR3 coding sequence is TGCGCCAGCAGCTTCCCGGGTACCAGCACAGATACGCAGTATTTT. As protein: CASSFPGTSTDTQYF.